This TCR beta chain was obtained from a study of shared clonotypes between healthy human individuals. Study-level findings and limits: Represented diversity, genetic and exposure-history alike, was limited by few donors.

This CDR3 has 16 residues. Germline CDR1 is PRHDT and CDR2 is FYEKMQ (reference sequence). The J segment lost 5 bases and the V segment lost 1 base, leaving 6 bases of the junction unmatched. Profiling relied on immunoSEQ multiplex PCR, and the TCRdb table lists in-frame clones only, not all of them. The sample has roughly 2,000,000 clones; approximately 92% are singletons. A note on this clone: The antigen remains unidentified.

The naive CD8 subset, CD45RO-negative cells positively selected for CCR7, excluded terminally differentiated effector memory CD45RA+ cells. The origin of this receptor is a man in his late teens or twenties in good health. Some clones in this sample may be carry-over from other donors' samples. Sequenced material: naive CD8+ T cells from PBMCs. The rearrangement joins TRBV13 to TRBJ2-1; 9 bases agree with TRBD1. The CDR3 coding sequence is TGTGCCAGCAGCTTAGCCCGGACAGGGGACGACAATGAGCAGTTCTTC. Its translation is CASSLARTGDDNEQFF.